This TCR beta chain was documented in a study of blood T cell repertoires in COVID-19. Study at large: COVID-19 samples, acute and convalescent, were from the United States, Italy and Spain. T cells, B-cell-depleted T cells, or PBMCs supplied cDNA or gDNA.

The repertoire was sequenced with immunoSEQ multiplex PCR; TCRdb's copy has only in-frame clones and lacks some. The data hold approximately 200,000 clones, with over 75% observed a single time. V lost 4 bases, J lost 1 base, and 10 bases lay in between. Germline CDR1 is KGHSH and CDR2 is LQKENI. This CDR3 has 14 residues. The chain carries TRBV18 and TRBJ1-1; D may be TRBD1 (6 bases). The sequencing input was PBMCs or T cells enriched from blood (not recorded which). The origin of this receptor is a woman younger than 35 in a cohort exposed to, infected with or recovered from COVID-19 (not recorded which). The CDR3 DNA sequence: TGTGCCAGCTCACACCGGGACAAGAACACTGAAGCTTTCTTT. This codes for CASSHRDKNTEAFF.